The next 20 T cell receptor beta chains were all read from a single sample in a study of control samples from healthy donors and cancer patients. Assay used: immunoSEQ multiplex PCR; TCRdb lists only in-frame clones, some missing. The table has roughly 70,000 clones, over 70% seen once. The sequenced material came from blood. The origin of the receptors is a man aged 45-60 years in good health.

This clone was seen repeatedly, ten times or more. V and J are TRBV19 and TRBJ2-7; D perhaps matches TRBD2 (6 bases). Per germline, CDR1 LNHDA and CDR2 SQIVND (reference sequence). The CDR3 has 12 residues. V was trimmed by 3 bases and J by 7 bases, leaving 10 bases between them. CDR3 loop: CASSMVGGEQYF. The DNA of the CDR3 is TGTGCCAGTAGTATGGTCGGGGGTGAGCAGTACTTC.

The chain joins TRBV6-1 to TRBJ2-5; D could derive from TRBD1 or TRBD2 (7 bases each). Between the trimmed V and J ends, which lost 4 bases and 5 bases, there was a span of 20 bases. CDR1 MNHNS and CDR2 SASEGT come from the germline V gene. The CDR3 has 16 residues. CDR3 in DNA: TGTGCCAGCAGTGCGGCGCCAGGGGGGGGGAAGGAGACCCAGTACTTC. This encodes CASSAAPGGGKETQYF.

This chain joins TRBV5-4 and TRBJ2-3, with 7 bases identical to TRBD1. Germline V gene sequence: CDR1 SGHNT, CDR2 YYREEE (reference sequence). The CDR3 loop spans 16 amino acids. V was clipped by 4 bases and J by 0 bases; unmatched bases: 8. CDR3: CASSRALGGSTDTQYF. CDR3 nucleotide sequence: TGTGCCAGCAGCCGGGCCTTAGGGGGCAGCACAGATACGCAGTATTTT.

The genes are TRBV5-4 and TRBJ2-5; 8 bases map to TRBD2. With 4 bases clipped from V and 5 bases from J, the junction kept 1 base outside the gene matches. The CDR3 is 12 residues long. The germline CDR1 and CDR2 sequences are SGHNT and YYREEE (reference sequence). The CDR3 here is CASSREGETQYF. CDR3 DNA: TGTGCCAGCAGCCGGGAGGGGGAGACCCAGTACTTC. Full variable domain (missing parts from reference TRBV5-4 and TRBJ2-5): ETGVTQSPTHLIKTRGQQVTLRCSSQSGHNTVSWYQQALGQGPQFIFQYYREEENGRGNFPPRFSGLQFPNYSSELNVNALELDDSALYLCASSREGETQYFGPGTRLLVL.

J is TRBJ2-2 and V is TRBV6-5; D gene uncertain. V lost 8 bases to trimming and J lost 1 base, with 8 bases between them. The CDR3 contains 13 residues. The germline gives CDR1 MNHEY, CDR2 SVGAGI. The CDR3 DNA follows: TGTGCCAGCTTTGCGGTGAACACCGGGGAGCTGTTTTTT. Protein sequence: CASFAVNTGELFF.

A single count supports this clone. The rearrangement uses TRBV11-3 and TRBJ2-3; the D is unclear. V lost 4 bases and J 3 bases, leaving 5 bases between the germline ends. From germline, CDR1 is SGHNT and CDR2 YENEEA. CDR3 size: 12 residues. The CDR3 nucleotides are TGTGCCAGCAGCTCCGGGACAGATACGCAGTATTTT. Its translation: CASSSGTDTQYF.

The CDR3 sequence: CASSFLGLAGHTGELFF. CDR3 bases: TGTGCCAGCAGTTTCCTAGGACTAGCGGGTCATACCGGGGAGCTGTTTTTT. The chain is built from TRBV27 and TRBJ2-2; 11 bases line up with TRBD2. V gave up 3 bases and J gave up 5 bases; unmatched junction bases: 8. This CDR3 has 17 residues. Per germline, CDR1 MNHEY and CDR2 SMNVEV (reference sequence).

This chain joins TRBV5-4 and TRBJ2-5, with 11 bases fitting TRBD2. Germline lookup yields CDR1 SGHNT and CDR2 YYREEE (reference sequence). CDR3 size: 15 residues. V shed 5 bases, J shed 5 bases, and the junction held 8 bases outside the gene matches. The CDR3 sequence: CASRNPSGGRETQYF. In DNA form, the CDR3 reads TGTGCCAGCAGAAATCCTAGCGGGGGGCGGGAGACCCAGTACTTC.

The chain employs TRBV2 and TRBJ1-1; D ambiguous. The CDR3 contains 14 residues. Trimming cost V 6 bases and J 4 bases, with 15 bases left between them. The germline CDR1 and CDR2 sequences are SNHLY and FYNNEI. Written as DNA, the CDR3 is TGTGCCAGCAGCCAGGATCCTGTGGGCACTGAAGCTTTCTTT. Protein product: CASSQDPVGTEAFF.

J is TRBJ2-1 and V is TRBV10-3; D is perhaps TRBD1 or TRBD2 (5 bases each). Germline CDR1 ENHRY, CDR2 SYGVKD. CDR3 length equals 14 residues. V lost 6 bases and J lost 6, with 15 bases in between. The CDR3 sequence: CAISDMGVVNEQFF. CDR3 DNA sequence: TGTGCCATCAGCGACATGGGGGTGGTCAATGAGCAGTTCTTC.

The sample holds one count of this clone. The chain links TRBV6-2 or TRBV6-3 to TRBJ1-4, with a weak D call TRBD1 (5 bases). The CDR3 length is 15 residues. V lost 4 bases, J lost 0 bases, and 9 bases lay in between. CDR1 is MNHEY and CDR2 is SVGEGT in the germline V gene. The CDR3 region has the DNA TGTGCCAGCAGTTCCGACAGATCAACTAATGAAAAACTGTTTTTT. Translation: CASSSDRSTNEKLFF.

The chain uses TRBV18 and TRBJ1-1; D is possibly TRBD1 (6 bases). The CDR3 is made up of 15 amino acids. CDR1 and CDR2 (germline): KGHSH, LQKENI. With 2 bases removed from V and 0 bases from J, the gap between germline ends came to 10 bases. This CDR3 reads CASSPGDRMNTEAFF. CDR3 DNA sequence: TGTGCCAGCTCACCAGGCGACAGGATGAACACTGAAGCTTTCTTT.

This clone has just one count. The rearrangement joins TRBV5-5 to TRBJ1-5; 11 positions match TRBD1. V gave up 5 bases and J gave up 4 bases; unmatched junction bases: 5. CDR1 is SGHKS, CDR2 YYEKEE, per germline (reference sequence). The CDR3 contains 15 residues. This chain's CDR3 is CASSKDRGRNQPQHF. The CDR3 nucleotides are TGTGCCAGCAGTAAGGACAGGGGGCGAAATCAGCCCCAGCATTTT.

This rearrangement joins TRBV10-3 to TRBJ1-1, with D possibly matching TRBD1 (6 bases). This CDR3 is built from 15 residues. Germline V gives CDR1 ENHRY, CDR2 SYGVKD. Trimming removed 3 bases from V and 0 bases from J, with 11 bases in between. The CDR3 protein is CAISDPGTLNTEAFF. DNA of the CDR3: TGTGCCATCAGTGACCCCGGGACATTGAACACTGAAGCTTTCTTT.

The V and J genes are TRBV10-3 and TRBJ1-6; D might be TRBD1 (6 bases). CDR1 is ENHRY and CDR2 is SYGVKD in the germline V gene. The CDR3 is 17 residues long. V lost 3 bases, J lost 8 bases, and 20 bases lay in between. CDR3 in DNA: TGTGCCATCAGTGAAGGTGCGGGGGGCAGGAAGGATTCACCCCTCCACTTT. The encoded protein is CAISEGAGGRKDSPLHF.

This clone has only a few counts. This sequence joins TRBV10-3 and TRBJ2-1, with D perhaps TRBD1 or TRBD2 (5 bases each). The ends were cut back, 6 bases at V and 0 bases at J, with 12 bases in the middle. This CDR3 is built from 15 residues. Per the germline V gene, CDR1 is ENHRY and CDR2 is SYGVKD. The CDR3 DNA is TGTGCCATCAGGGGGGATTTGAGCTCCTACAATGAGCAGTTCTTC. This encodes CAIRGDLSSYNEQFF.

CDR3 DNA sequence: TGTGCCAGCAGTTTAACCGGCGGGCAGCCCCAGCATTTT. Translated, it gives CASSLTGGQPQHF. The rearrangement joins TRBV6-5 to TRBJ1-5; D not resolved. The CDR3 extends over 13 amino acids. The V end lost 4 bases, the J end lost 7 bases, and 11 bases lay between the germline ends. Germline loops: CDR1 MNHEY, CDR2 SVGAGI.

This chain joins TRBV2 and TRBJ1-1, with unresolved D. This CDR3 is built from 12 residues. Trimming removed 10 bases at V and 4 bases at J, with 13 bases between. Germline V gene lookup returns CDR1 SNHLY and CDR2 FYNNEI. The CDR3 DNA reads TGTGCCACCCAGAAGATAACCACTGAAGCTTTCTTT. Translated: CATQKITTEAFF.

The chain recombines TRBV18 with TRBJ2-7; maybe TRBD1 (6 bases). Trimming removed 2 bases from V and 4 bases from J, with 9 bases in between. The CDR3 runs 13 residues. The germline CDR1 and CDR2 sequences are KGHSH and LQKENI. The CDR3 DNA follows: TGTGCCAGCTCACCATCAGGGGTGTACGAGCAGTACTTC. Translating gives CASSPSGVYEQYF.

The chain employs TRBV6-5 and TRBJ2-3, with no clear D. Trimming pared 1 base from V and 0 bases from J, leaving 8 bases between. The length of the CDR3 is 15 residues. The germline CDR1 and CDR2 sequences are MNHEY and SVGAGI. The CDR3 here is CASSYYGSSTDTQYF. DNA of the CDR3: TGTGCCAGCAGTTACTACGGTTCAAGCACAGATACGCAGTATTTT.